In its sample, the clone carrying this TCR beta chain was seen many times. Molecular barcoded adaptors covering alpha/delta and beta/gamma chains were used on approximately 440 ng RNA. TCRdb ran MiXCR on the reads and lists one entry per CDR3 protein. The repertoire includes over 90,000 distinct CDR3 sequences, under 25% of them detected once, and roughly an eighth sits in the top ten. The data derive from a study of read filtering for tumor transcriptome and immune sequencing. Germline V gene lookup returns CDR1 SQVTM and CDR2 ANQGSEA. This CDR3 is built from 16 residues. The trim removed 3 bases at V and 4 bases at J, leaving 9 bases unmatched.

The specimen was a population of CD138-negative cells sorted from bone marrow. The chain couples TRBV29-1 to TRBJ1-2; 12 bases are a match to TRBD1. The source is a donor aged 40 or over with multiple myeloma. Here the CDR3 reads CSVEGTGGVQLYGYTF. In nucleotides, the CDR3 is TGCAGCGTTGAGGGGACAGGGGGCGTCCAGCTCTATGGCTACACCTTC.